These 23 T cell receptor beta chains were sequenced from one sample in a study of CD8 T cells in Susac syndrome. 0.5 to 1 ug RNA was reverse transcribed with random hexamers. TCRdb recomputed calls from the immunoSEQ multiplex PCR reads with MiXCR, one row per CDR3 protein. Of about 84,000 distinct CDR3 sequences in the sample, approximately 95% were seen once. Sequencing used CD8+ T cells from PBMCs. These receptors all come from a human donor in good health.

The CDR3 sequence: CASSPVGGVDGYTF. Here the CDR3 DNA reads TGCGCCAGCAGCCCTGTGGGCGGGGTGGATGGCTACACCTTC. The chain employs TRBV5-1 and TRBJ1-2; D remains ambiguous. The CDR3 consists of 14 residues. The V gene lost 4 bases and the J gene lost 6 bases, with 16 bases spanning the gap. Germline V CDR1 and CDR2: SGHRS, YFSETQ.

This clonotype has a single count. The CDR3 region is CASSLYALSNQPQHF. The CDR3, as DNA: TGTGCCAGCAGCTTATATGCTCTAAGCAATCAGCCCCAGCATTTT. The rearrangement links TRBV7-6 to TRBJ1-5; D unresolved. In germline, CDR1 is SGHVS, CDR2 FNYEAQ. The CDR3 totals 15 residues. V gave up 2 bases and J gave up 1 base, with 9 bases separating them.

The genes are TRBV7-9 and TRBJ2-1; 9 nucleotides line up with TRBD2. J was trimmed by 3 bases and V by 7 bases; bases with no gene match: 13. CDR3 size: 17 residues. Germline V CDR1 and CDR2: SEHNR, FQNEAQ (reference sequence). CDR3 sequence: CASNPPGVAGVYNEQFF. The DNA of the CDR3 is TGTGCCAGCAACCCCCCAGGAGTAGCGGGGGTCTACAATGAGCAGTTCTTC.

The chain uses TRBV29-1 and TRBJ2-3; TRBD2 aligns across 10 bases. Unmatched junction bases numbered 11, after V lost 6 bases and J lost 5 bases. Germline-derived CDR1 and CDR2 are SQVTM and ANQGSEA. This CDR3 is 15 amino acids long. Here the CDR3 reads CSVKPTSGALDTQYF. CDR3 coding DNA: TGCAGCGTGAAACCAACTAGCGGGGCTTTAGATACGCAGTATTTT.

The chain employs TRBV29-1 and TRBJ1-1, with D perhaps TRBD1 (5 bases). V lost 3 bases to trimming and J lost 6 bases, with 5 bases between them. Germline V gene data show CDR1 as SQVTM and CDR2 as ANQGSEA. The CDR3 has 10 amino acids. The CDR3 spells CSVETAEAFF. The CDR3 coding sequence is TGCAGCGTTGAGACAGCTGAAGCTTTCTTT.

This chain uses TRBV14 with TRBJ2-5; D is undetermined. The V gene lost 4 bases and the J gene lost 5 bases, with 11 bases spanning the gap. The CDR3 is 13 residues long. Germline V lookup: CDR1 SGHDN, CDR2 FVKESK. The CDR3 reads CASSPGFGETQYF. CDR3 bases: TGTGCCAGCAGCCCCGGTTTCGGGGAGACCCAGTACTTC. Drawing the rest from reference TRBV14 and TRBJ2-5, the complete variable domain is EAGVTQFPSHSVIEKGQTVTLRCDPISGHDNLYWYRRVMGKEIKFLLHFVKESKQDESGMPNNRFLAERTGGTYSTLKVQPAELEDSGVYFCASSPGFGETQYFGPGTRLLVL.

The chain joins TRBV23-1 to TRBJ1-5; D unresolved. TRBV23-1 is an open reading frame whose function is uncertain. The CDR3 extends over 11 amino acids. Trimming took off 6 bases at V and 5 bases at J, with 5 bases between the two ends. CDR3 in DNA: TGCGCCAGCAGACAAGATCAGCCCCAGCATTTT. This codes for CASRQDQPQHF.

The chain is built from TRBV28 and TRBJ2-1, with 8 bases aligning to TRBD1. CDR1 is MDHEN and CDR2 is SYDVKM in the germline V gene. The CDR3 length is 12 residues. Trimming cost V 5 bases and J 8 bases; bases outside gene matches: 2. This CDR3 reads CASSPGGYEQFF. CDR3 nucleotides: TGTGCCAGCAGTCCAGGGGGCTATGAGCAGTTCTTC. Drawing the rest from reference TRBV28 and TRBJ2-1, the complete variable domain is DVKVTQSSRYLVKRTGEKVFLECVQDMDHENMFWYRQDPGLGLRLIYFSYDVKMKEKGDIPEGYSVSREKKERFSLILESASTNQTSMYLCASSPGGYEQFFGPGTRLTVL.

This chain links TRBV30 with TRBJ2-3; the D is unclear. CDR3 length: 12 amino acids. Germline V gene sequence: CDR1 GTSNPN, CDR2 SVGIG (reference sequence). V gave up 0 bases and J gave up 6 bases, with 7 bases separating them. CDR3 bases: TGTGCCTGGAGTGTGGCGGCGGATACGCAGTATTTT. It is translated as CAWSVAADTQYF.

The CDR3 protein is CASSQELAYNEQFF. The CDR3 bases are TGTGCCAGCAGCCAAGAGCTAGCCTACAATGAGCAGTTCTTC. The rearrangement uses TRBV4-2 and TRBJ2-1, with D uncertain. Trimming cost V 0 bases and J 2 bases, with 5 bases left between them. The CDR3 runs 14 residues. CDR1 is LGHNA, CDR2 YNFKEQ, per germline.

The chain uses TRBV29-1 and TRBJ2-1, with 9 positions matching TRBD2. Germline CDR1 and CDR2: SQVTM and ANQGSEA. V shed 4 bases and J 2 bases; nucleotides not matched to a gene: 6. The CDR3 has 15 residues. CDR3 nucleotides: TGCAGCGTTGCTAGTAGCGGGGGCCCCTACAATGAGCAGTTCTTC. This encodes CSVASSGGPYNEQFF.

The rearrangement joins TRBV2 to TRBJ1-6, with TRBD1 matching over 7 bases. V was clipped by 5 bases and J by 7 bases; unmatched bases: 11. CDR3 length equals 16 residues. The V gene's germline CDR1 is SNHLY and CDR2 FYNNEI. The CDR3 DNA sequence: TGTGCCAGCAGTAATTCTCACCGGGACAGAAATTCACCCCTCCACTTT. Translating it yields CASSNSHRDRNSPLHF.

The gene calls are TRBV27 and TRBJ1-3; the match to TRBD1 covers 7 bases. Trimming at V came to 6 bases and at J to 4 bases, leaving 3 bases not matched to a gene. In germline, CDR1 is MNHEY, CDR2 SMNVEV (reference sequence). CDR3 length: 13 residues. CDR3 residues: CASRPGQGNTIYF. CDR3 sequence (DNA): TGTGCCAGCAGGCCGGGACAGGGAAACACCATATATTTT.

V gene TRBV12-3 or TRBV12-4 combines with J gene TRBJ2-2; D not certain. V was pared by 6 bases and J by 6 bases, with 8 bases between. The length of the CDR3 is 12 residues. The CDR3 sequence: CASRKGSGELFF. CDR3 coding DNA: TGTGCCAGCAGGAAGGGCTCCGGGGAGCTGTTTTTT.

The chain has TRBV27 and TRBJ1-6; possibly TRBD1 for D (5 bases). The CDR3 contains 17 residues. V shed 0 bases and J shed 7 bases, with 16 bases lying between them. In germline, CDR1 is MNHEY, CDR2 SMNVEV (reference sequence). CDR3 amino acids: CASSLSDFGGRNSPLHF. CDR3 DNA sequence: TGTGCCAGCAGTTTATCGGACTTCGGGGGAAGGAATTCACCCCTCCACTTT.

V is TRBV6-2 or TRBV6-3 and J is TRBJ1-5, with D unresolved. V dropped 2 bases and J dropped 5 bases, with 10 bases sitting between them. The CDR3 has 14 residues. Germline V lookup: CDR1 MNHEY, CDR2 SVGEGT. CDR3 nucleotides: TGTGCCAGCAGTTACGTTACAGCTGATCAGCCCCAGCATTTT. Residues: CASSYVTADQPQHF.

This clonotype was detected only once. The chain joins TRBV4-1 to TRBJ2-3, with TRBD1 matching over 10 bases. CDR3 length: 16 amino acids. V trimming: 2 bases; J trimming: 7 bases; junction bases outside the gene matches: 9. Germline V gene data show CDR1 as MGHRA and CDR2 as YSYEKL. CDR3 protein: CASSQWTGGSINTQYF. The DNA for the CDR3 is TGCGCCAGCAGCCAATGGACAGGGGGATCAATAAATACGCAGTATTTT.

V gene TRBV4-1 combines with J gene TRBJ1-1; no clear D. The V gene's germline CDR1 is MGHRA and CDR2 YSYEKL. The CDR3 sequence is 15 residues long. The V end lost 5 bases, the J end lost 0 bases, and 13 bases lay between the germline ends. Here the CDR3 reads CASSSPGQMNTEAFF. Here the CDR3 DNA reads TGCGCCAGCAGCTCACCGGGCCAAATGAACACTGAAGCTTTCTTT.

V is TRBV7-8 and J is TRBJ1-6, with D possibly matching TRBD1 (5 bases). The CDR3 spans 17 residues. CDR1 and CDR2 from the germline V gene are SGHVS and FQNEAQ. The V end lost 5 bases, the J end lost 0 bases, and 14 bases lay between the germline ends. CDR3 DNA: TGTGCCAGCAGCCGAACCTCAGGGACCTCCTATAATTCACCCCTCCACTTT. Its translation: CASSRTSGTSYNSPLHF.

The chain carries TRBV2 and TRBJ2-5; D is possibly TRBD1 (6 bases). Per the germline V gene, CDR1 is SNHLY and CDR2 is FYNNEI. CDR3 size: 14 residues. V was cut by 6 bases and J by 1 base, with 12 bases left in between. The CDR3 sequence: CASRSLGAQETQYF. The CDR3 DNA follows: TGTGCCAGCAGATCGCTGGGGGCCCAAGAGACCCAGTACTTC.

The genes are TRBV6-2 or TRBV6-3 and TRBJ2-3, with 11 bases fitting TRBD2. Germline V gives CDR1 MNHEY, CDR2 SVGEGT. Trimming took 2 bases from V and 0 from J; bases not matched to a gene: 4. The length of the CDR3 is 17 residues. DNA of the CDR3: TGTGCCAGCAGTTACCGAGTAGCGGGGGGGAGCACAGATACGCAGTATTTT. Amino acids: CASSYRVAGGSTDTQYF.

This clonotype was observed a few times. V and J are TRBV7-6 and TRBJ1-1; the D is unclear. V lost 4 bases to trimming and J lost 2 bases, with 8 bases between them. The germline gives CDR1 SGHVS, CDR2 FNYEAQ. The CDR3 has 13 residues. CDR3 protein: CASSSGSNTEAFF. The CDR3 nucleotides are TGTGCCAGCAGCTCTGGGTCTAACACTGAAGCTTTCTTT.

The chain joins TRBV27 to TRBJ2-7; D is unresolved. The CDR3 loop spans 12 amino acids. V dropped 6 bases and J dropped 2 bases, with 8 bases sitting between them. Looked up from germline, CDR1 is MNHEY and CDR2 is SMNVEV (reference sequence). CDR3 residues: CASRPHAYEQYF. The CDR3 nucleotides are TGTGCCAGCAGGCCGCATGCCTACGAGCAGTACTTC.